The sequence of this T cell receptor (beta chain) was determined in a study of tumor and adjacent non-tumor tissue in lung cancer. A remark on this clonotype: At one end, the junction sequence differs from germline, possibly due to a read error.

A modified ARM-PCR protocol with three rounds of nested PCR amplified TCRbeta. TCRdb re-called the multiplex PCR reads with MiXCR, one entry per CDR3 protein. The repertoire consists of 77,000 or so distinct CDR3 sequences, with around 76% occurring once and the leading ten covering around 43%. No cell sorting was done before RNA was extracted from the tissue. Distant lung tissue was collected more than 3 cm away from the tumor edge. The CDR3 length is 14 residues. CDR1 is MGHDK, CDR2 SYGVNS, per germline. The sequence came from an older man with non-small cell lung cancer. Sequencing was performed on distant non-tumor lung tissue. The chain has TRBV25-1 and TRBJ2-3, with unresolved D. CDR3 nucleotides: TGTGCCAGCAGTGAATTGGTCCTTACAGATACGCACTATTTT. Protein sequence: CASSELVLTDTHYF.